This passage covers 10 T cell receptor beta chains from one sample sequenced in a study of blood T cell repertoires in COVID-19. Data came from immunoSEQ multiplex PCR; TCRdb stores just in-frame clones and leaves some out. This sample has 270,000 or so clones, with around 84% found just once. Material for sequencing was peripheral blood. The receptors derive from a human donor with COVID-19, enrolled during active disease. The donor label of this sample is uncertain.

This sequence joins TRBV7-9 and TRBJ2-1; 11 bases align to TRBD2. The germline V gene encodes CDR1 SEHNR and CDR2 FQNEAQ (reference sequence). This CDR3 region has 16 residues. With 4 bases clipped from V and 11 bases from J, the junction kept 13 bases outside the gene matches. The CDR3 spells CASSSPGLAETLKQFF. In DNA form, the CDR3 reads TGTGCCAGCAGCTCCCCGGGACTAGCGGAGACCTTGAAGCAGTTCTTC.

Only a few counts were recorded for this clone. The rearrangement links TRBV19 to TRBJ1-2, with TRBD1 matching over 10 bases. CDR3 size: 15 residues. The J segment lost 7 bases and the V segment lost 3 bases, leaving 8 bases of the junction unmatched. Germline lookup yields CDR1 LNHDA and CDR2 SQIVND (reference sequence). The CDR3: CASSIGDRGRVGYTF. The CDR3, as DNA: TGTGCCAGTAGTATCGGGGACAGGGGACGGGTTGGCTACACCTTC.

This clone was detected a few times. Other nucleotide sequences in the sample specify the same CDR3. The chain uses TRBV19 and TRBJ1-5; D possibly corresponds to TRBD1 (5 bases). The CDR3 spans 14 residues. Trimming shortened V by 2 bases and J by 2 bases, and 7 bases separated the two germline ends. Looked up from germline, CDR1 is LNHDA and CDR2 is SQIVND (reference sequence). The CDR3 region is CASSIQGGNQPQHF. CDR3 bases: TGTGCCAGTAGTATACAGGGCGGCAATCAGCCCCAGCATTTT. Drawing the rest from reference TRBV19 and TRBJ1-5, the complete variable domain is DGGITQSPKYLFRKEGQNVTLSCEQNLNHDAMYWYRQDPGQGLRLIYYSQIVNDFQKGDIAEGYSVSREKKESFPLTVTSAQKNPTAFYLCASSIQGGNQPQHFGDGTRLSIL.

The chain is built from TRBV5-6 and TRBJ2-3, with 10 positions matching TRBD2. The CDR3 sequence is 15 residues long. With V trimmed by 4 bases and J by 3 bases, 5 bases remained unmatched. Germline CDR1 is SGHDT and CDR2 is YYEEEE. The CDR3: CASSPGLANTDTQYF. Written as DNA, the CDR3 is TGTGCCAGCAGCCCGGGACTAGCGAATACAGATACGCAGTATTTT.

This rearrangement joins TRBV27 to TRBJ2-7, with 15 bases matching TRBD2. Trimming removed 6 bases from V and 5 bases from J; junction bases left unmatched: 2. Germline values: CDR1 MNHEY, CDR2 SMNVEV (reference sequence). The CDR3 totals 14 residues. CDR3 loop: CASRGLAGGHEQYF. The CDR3 region has the DNA TGTGCCAGCAGGGGACTAGCGGGAGGCCACGAGCAGTACTTC.

Only a few counts were recorded for this clone. V is TRBV9 and J is TRBJ2-1; unclear D gene. Trimming pared 4 bases from V and 2 bases from J, leaving 16 bases between. CDR1 is SGDLS, CDR2 YYNGEE, per germline. The CDR3 loop spans 16 amino acids. CDR3 nucleotides: TGTGCCAGCAGCCCGAGAGGTCCGATCCCCTACAATGAGCAGTTCTTC. Protein sequence: CASSPRGPIPYNEQFF.

The CDR3 sequence: CASSLVVGSSDEQFF. The DNA of the CDR3 is TGCGCCAGCAGCTTGGTTGTCGGGAGTTCGGATGAGCAGTTCTTC. V and J are TRBV5-1 and TRBJ2-1; D might be TRBD2 (6 bases). The germline V gene encodes CDR1 SGHRS and CDR2 YFSETQ. Trimming removed 0 bases at V and 8 bases at J, with 15 bases between. The CDR3 length is 15 residues.

The count of this clone is one. Written as DNA, the CDR3 is TGTGCCAGTACCTCCGGTCCGGTGAACTATGGCTACACCTTC. Residues: CASTSGPVNYGYTF. The V call is TRBV19, the J call TRBJ1-2; D unresolved. The CDR3 runs 14 residues. CDR1 is LNHDA, CDR2 SQIVND, per germline (reference sequence). V lost 7 bases and J lost 2, with 14 bases in between.

This chain links TRBV28 with TRBJ1-5, with 12 bases that match TRBD1. The V gene end was trimmed by 6 bases and the J gene end by 6 bases; junction bases not matched to a gene: 12. Germline assignment: CDR1 MDHEN and CDR2 SYDVKM. This CDR3 is built from 17 residues. CDR3: CASRRPGQGAGGQPQHF. CDR3 coding DNA: TGTGCCAGCAGGAGACCGGGACAGGGGGCAGGAGGTCAGCCCCAGCATTTT.

The gene calls are TRBV7-9 and TRBJ2-7, with a tentative D call TRBD2 (6 bases). Germline CDR1 is SEHNR and CDR2 is FQNEAQ (reference sequence). This CDR3 has 13 residues. Trimming pared 5 bases from V and 9 bases from J, leaving 17 bases between. Written as DNA, the CDR3 is TGTGCCAGCAGCCCGGGGTTGGGAGGCGCGCAGTACTTC. Its protein product is CASSPGLGGAQYF.